One T cell receptor beta chain is described in this entry. This specimen comes from a study of shared clonotypes between healthy human individuals. Measured with immunoSEQ multiplex PCR; TCRdb has only the in-frame clones, and not every one. The table has around 1.1 million clones, about 80% seen once. The study separated CD4+ cells into CD45RA+ naive and CD45RA-negative memory subsets. The receptor's source is a man younger than 35 in good health. Some clones in this sample may be carry-over from other donors' samples. Sequencing was carried out using memory CD4+ T cells from PBMCs. The sample's subset: CD45RA-negative fraction.

The CDR3 protein is CASSSTGRDTGELFF. The CDR3 region has the DNA TGTGCCAGCAGCTCCACGGGTAGGGACACCGGGGAGCTGTTTTTT. This chain joins TRBV7-3 and TRBJ2-2; D unresolved. With 4 bases removed from V and 3 bases from J, the gap between germline ends came to 12 bases. The germline gives CDR1 SGHTA, CDR2 FQGTGA. CDR3 length: 15 amino acids.